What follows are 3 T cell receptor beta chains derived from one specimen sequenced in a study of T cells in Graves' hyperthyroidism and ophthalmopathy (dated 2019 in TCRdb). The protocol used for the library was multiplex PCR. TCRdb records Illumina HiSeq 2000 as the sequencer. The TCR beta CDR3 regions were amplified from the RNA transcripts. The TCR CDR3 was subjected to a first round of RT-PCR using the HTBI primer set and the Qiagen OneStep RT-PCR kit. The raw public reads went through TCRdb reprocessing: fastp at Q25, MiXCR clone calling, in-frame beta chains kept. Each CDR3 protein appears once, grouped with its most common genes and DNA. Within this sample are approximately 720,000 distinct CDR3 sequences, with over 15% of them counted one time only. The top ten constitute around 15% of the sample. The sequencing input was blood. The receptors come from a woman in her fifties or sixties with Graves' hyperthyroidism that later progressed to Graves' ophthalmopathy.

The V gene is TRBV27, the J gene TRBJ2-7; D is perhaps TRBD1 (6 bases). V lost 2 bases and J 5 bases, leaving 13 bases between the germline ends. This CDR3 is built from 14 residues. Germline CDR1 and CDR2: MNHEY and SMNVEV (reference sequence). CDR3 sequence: CASSLNARGNEQYF. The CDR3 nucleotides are TGTGCCAGCAGTTTAAATGCCAGGGGAAACGAGCAGTACTTC.

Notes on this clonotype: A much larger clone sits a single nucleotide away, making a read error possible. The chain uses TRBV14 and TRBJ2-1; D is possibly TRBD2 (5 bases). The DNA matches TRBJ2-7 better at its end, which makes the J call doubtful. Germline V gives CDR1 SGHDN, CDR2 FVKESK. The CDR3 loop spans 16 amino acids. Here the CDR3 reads CASSQGRGLSFNEQYF. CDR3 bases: TGTGCCAGCAGCCAAGGTCGAGGACTTTCTTTTAATGAGCAGTACTTC.

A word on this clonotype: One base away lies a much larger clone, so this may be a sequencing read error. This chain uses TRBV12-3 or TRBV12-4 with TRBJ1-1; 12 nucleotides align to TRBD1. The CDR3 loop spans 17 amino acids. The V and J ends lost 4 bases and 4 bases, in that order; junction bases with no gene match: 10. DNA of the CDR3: TGTGCCAGCAGTTCAGGGACAGGGGGCGCCGGGATCACTGAAGCTTTCTTT. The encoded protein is CASSSGTGGAGITEAFF.